These 30 T cell receptor beta chains were all obtained from the same sample, sequenced in a study of metastatic and nonmetastatic thyroid tumors. TCRdb reprocessed the PCR reads via MiXCR. Among around 31,000 clones listed, under 30% were seen once. No patient received treatment before thyroid surgery. The specimen was blood. The receptors were gathered from a female donor with papillary thyroid cancer or a benign thyroid nodule (not recorded which). Some clones in this sample may be carry-over from other donors' samples.

The gene calls are TRBV5-1 and TRBJ1-2; unclear D gene. CDR1 and CDR2 from the germline V gene are SGHRS and YFSETQ. V was cut by 1 base and J by 0 bases, with 10 bases left in between. The CDR3 extends over 15 amino acids. CDR3 DNA sequence: TGCGCCAGCAGCTTGTTGTCGGGTTCTAACTATGGCTACACCTTC. Its protein is CASSLLSGSNYGYTF.

This sequence joins TRBV30 and TRBJ1-1; a weak D match, TRBD1 (5 bases). Germline loops: CDR1 GTSNPN, CDR2 SVGIG (reference sequence). V dropped 5 bases and J dropped 3 bases, with 10 bases sitting between them. The CDR3 has 12 amino acids. CDR3 sequence (DNA): TGTGCCTGGGGACAACGGGACACTGAAGCTTTCTTT. It is translated as CAWGQRDTEAFF.

The chain joins TRBV30 to TRBJ1-6; D is unresolved. The CDR3 is 12 amino acids. The V gene lost 0 bases and the J gene lost 8 bases, with 5 bases spanning the gap. CDR1 and CDR2 (germline): GTSNPN, SVGIG (reference sequence). The CDR3 sequence: CAWSVLDSPLHF. The CDR3 nucleotides are TGTGCCTGGAGTGTACTGGATTCACCCCTCCACTTT.

The table lists this clone with a few counts. The chain links TRBV30 to TRBJ1-1, with D unresolved. The CDR3 spans 11 residues. Germline values: CDR1 GTSNPN, CDR2 SVGIG (reference sequence). Trimming removed 2 bases at V and 3 bases at J, with 4 bases between. The CDR3 nucleotides are TGTGCCTGGAGTTGGGACACTGAAGCTTTCTTT. Its translation is CAWSWDTEAFF.

V and J are TRBV6-2 or TRBV6-3 and TRBJ2-7, with 9 bases fitting TRBD2. After removal of 3 bases from V and 4 bases from J, the junction contained 10 bases not matched to a gene. This CDR3 is built from 16 residues. CDR1 is MNHEY and CDR2 is SVGEGT in the germline V gene. The CDR3 loop reads CASSYRTSERGYEQYF. The CDR3 DNA sequence: TGTGCCAGCAGTTATCGGACTAGCGAGAGGGGGTACGAGCAGTACTTC.

The chain couples TRBV7-9 to TRBJ1-5, with TRBD1 matching over 7 bases. V was pared by 5 bases and J by 4 bases, with 5 bases of the junction left unmatched. Germline V gene lookup returns CDR1 SEHNR and CDR2 FQNEAQ (reference sequence). There are 14 residues in the CDR3. The DNA of the CDR3 is TGTGCCAGCAGCCCGGACAGGAATAATCAGCCCCAGCATTTT. It specifies CASSPDRNNQPQHF.

This clone was observed a few times. V gene TRBV12-3 or TRBV12-4 combines with J gene TRBJ1-1, with TRBD1 matching over 9 bases. After removal of 0 bases from V and 5 bases from J, the junction contained 10 bases not matched to a gene. The CDR3 length is 17 residues. The chain's CDR3 is CASSLATGGWGGTEAFF. CDR3 bases: TGTGCCAGCAGTTTAGCTACAGGGGGCTGGGGAGGAACTGAAGCTTTCTTT.

V and J are TRBV6-1 and TRBJ1-6; tentative D call: TRBD1 (5 bases). Trimming removed 6 bases at V and 6 bases at J, with 12 bases between. The CDR3 runs to 14 residues. CDR1 and CDR2 (germline): MNHNS, SASEGT. The CDR3 coding sequence is TGTGCCAGCAGAAAAGGGACTATTAATTCACCCCTCCACTTT. This codes for CASRKGTINSPLHF.

The rearrangement links TRBV6-1 to TRBJ1-2; 9 bases align to TRBD1. The CDR3 has 16 residues. Germline V gives CDR1 MNHNS, CDR2 SASEGT. Trimming removed 0 bases from V and 7 bases from J; junction bases left unmatched: 9. DNA for the CDR3: TGTGCCAGCAGTGAAGCGGGGGACAGGGCCGTTAGTGGCTACACCTTC. As protein: CASSEAGDRAVSGYTF.

This clone was observed at least ten times. Given the absence of the conserved phenylalanine or tryptophan at the CDR3 end, a read error is likely. The chain uses TRBV11-3 and TRBJ1-1; no definite D call. The germline V and J ends were trimmed by 5 bases and 1 base, with 8 bases remaining between them. Germline assignment: CDR1 SGHNT and CDR2 YENEEA. The CDR3 is 13 residues long. The CDR3 reads CASSADANTEAFL. The CDR3 region has the DNA TGTGCCAGCAGCGCCGACGCGAACACTGAAGCTTTCCTT.

This clone was recorded a few times. The V call is TRBV6-1, the J call TRBJ2-5; TRBD1 is a possible D gene (6 bases). Germline V gene data show CDR1 as MNHNS and CDR2 as SASEGT. V dropped 3 bases and J dropped 5 bases, with 16 bases sitting between them. The CDR3 is made up of 15 amino acids. The DNA of the CDR3 is TGTGCCAGCAGTGAGCGCCAGGGGAATTGGGAGACCCAGTACTTC. Amino acids: CASSERQGNWETQYF.

V is TRBV6-5 and J is TRBJ2-7; weak D call: TRBD1 (6 bases). V gave up 8 bases and J gave up 4 bases, with 24 bases separating them. This CDR3 contains 16 residues. Germline lookup yields CDR1 MNHEY and CDR2 SVGAGI. The CDR3 DNA reads TGTGCCAGCGGTTTACCCACCGGACAGTACCCTTACGAGCAGTACTTC. This gives the protein CASGLPTGQYPYEQYF.

This clone has more than one count but fewer than ten. CDR3 nucleotide sequence: TGTGCCAGCAGTTTAAGGCGGTCCCAGCATTTT. Protein sequence: CASSLRRSQHF. The chain combines TRBV12-3 or TRBV12-4 with TRBJ1-5; D gene unclear. V was trimmed by 2 bases and J by 11 bases, leaving 7 bases between them. This CDR3 region has 11 residues.

The V gene is TRBV30, the J gene TRBJ1-2, with 8 nucleotides matching TRBD1. From germline, CDR1 is GTSNPN and CDR2 SVGIG (reference sequence). CDR3 length equals 13 residues. J gave up 6 bases and V 2 bases, and 5 bases lay outside the gene matches. Here the CDR3 reads CAWSNQGANGYTF. CDR3 coding DNA: TGTGCCTGGAGTAACCAGGGGGCGAATGGCTACACCTTC.

The rearrangement uses TRBV3-1 and TRBJ1-1; unclear D gene. Trimming shortened V by 1 base and J by 9 bases, and 12 bases separated the two germline ends. The germline gives CDR1 LGHDT, CDR2 YNNKEL (reference sequence). This CDR3 spans 13 amino acids. The CDR3 sequence: CASSQGRQQQAFF. CDR3 nucleotide sequence: TGTGCCAGCAGCCAAGGAAGGCAGCAACAAGCTTTCTTT.

V is TRBV6-6 and J is TRBJ2-3; tentatively, D is TRBD2 (6 bases). V was cut by 0 bases and J by 2 bases, with 18 bases left in between. The CDR3 has 18 amino acids. The germline CDR1 and CDR2 sequences are MNHNY and SVGAGI (reference sequence). The CDR3 DNA is TGTGCCAGCAGTTACTCGATATGTCAGGGAGGCCACACAGATACGCAGTATTTT. Its protein product is CASSYSICQGGHTDTQYF.

For this clone: Other DNA sequences within the sample encode an identical CDR3. V and J are TRBV12-3 or TRBV12-4 and TRBJ2-7; D remains unclear. Trimming cost V 4 bases and J 2 bases, with 9 bases left between them. The CDR3 loop spans 13 amino acids. CDR3 loop: CASSWAVTYEQYF. The CDR3 nucleotides read TGTGCCAGCAGTTGGGCGGTGACCTACGAGCAGTACTTC.

CDR3 in amino acids: CACKGWHTEAFF. CDR3 sequence (DNA): TGTGCCTGTAAAGGGTGGCACACTGAAGCTTTCTTT. This chain connects TRBV30 to TRBJ1-1; no firm D call. The CDR3 is 12 amino acids. V shed 6 bases and J shed 3 bases, with 11 bases lying between them. The germline V gene encodes CDR1 GTSNPN and CDR2 SVGIG (reference sequence).

This clone is medium-sized by share. J is TRBJ2-3 and V is TRBV6-1; D gene ambiguous. Germline V gene data show CDR1 as MNHNS and CDR2 as SASEGT. The CDR3 runs 12 residues. With 4 bases removed from V and 4 bases from J, the gap between germline ends came to 6 bases. The CDR3, as DNA: TGTGCCAGCAGTGGGTTATCAGATACGCAGTATTTT. It is translated as CASSGLSDTQYF.

Sample share makes this clone medium-sized. The chain uses TRBV6-1 and TRBJ1-1; 7 bases agree with TRBD1. This CDR3 spans 13 amino acids. Germline V gives CDR1 MNHNS, CDR2 SASEGT. Losses at the gene ends were 4 bases for V and 4 bases for J; bases not matched to a gene: 3. CDR3 in amino acids: CASSVRGLTEAFF. CDR3 in DNA: TGTGCCAGCAGTGTGAGGGGGCTCACTGAAGCTTTCTTT.

The chain is built from TRBV11-2 and TRBJ2-2; possible D gene TRBD2, 6 bases. CDR3 length: 14 residues. Germline loops: CDR1 SGHAT, CDR2 FQNNGV. V lost 2 bases and J lost 4, with 8 bases in between. The CDR3 region is CASSLQGGTGELFF. CDR3 sequence (DNA): TGTGCCAGCAGCTTACAGGGAGGCACCGGGGAGCTGTTTTTT.

The J gene is TRBJ1-5, the V gene TRBV5-1; D is undetermined. The CDR3 has 13 residues. Trimming removed 5 bases from V and 0 bases from J, with 6 bases in between. Germline V lookup: CDR1 SGHRS, CDR2 YFSETQ. Written as DNA, the CDR3 is TGCGCCAGCAGTGTAAATAGCAATCAGCCCCAGCATTTT. It translates to CASSVNSNQPQHF.

The chain employs TRBV11-2 and TRBJ1-6; a weak D match, TRBD1 (5 bases). The germline V gene encodes CDR1 SGHAT and CDR2 FQNNGV. The CDR3 loop spans 18 amino acids. Trimming pared 5 bases from V and 0 bases from J, leaving 17 bases between. CDR3 protein: CASSVGDSWSSYNSPLHF. CDR3 sequence (DNA): TGTGCCAGCAGCGTAGGGGACTCCTGGAGCTCCTATAATTCACCCCTCCACTTT.

The chain carries TRBV6-2 or TRBV6-3 and TRBJ2-6, with 10 bases matching TRBD1. CDR3 length: 18 amino acids. Trimming removed 6 bases from V and 4 bases from J; junction bases left unmatched: 12. Germline V gene data show CDR1 as MNHEY and CDR2 as SVGEGT. CDR3 region: CASSYVLGTGVGANVLTF. The DNA of the CDR3 is TGTGCCAGCAGCTACGTTTTAGGGACAGGGGTAGGGGCCAACGTCCTGACTTTC.

In its sample, this clone was seen many times. The chain has TRBV11-1 and TRBJ2-1, with 8 nucleotides matching TRBD2. Germline V gene lookup returns CDR1 SGHAT and CDR2 FQDESV (reference sequence). V dropped 3 bases and J dropped 5; count of bases not matched to a gene: 12. This CDR3 spans 17 amino acids. As DNA, the CDR3 is TGTGCCAGCAGCTTCCTCGTAGCGGGATCTGCTCACAATGAGCAGTTCTTC. Translating it yields CASSFLVAGSAHNEQFF.

The rearrangement links TRBV4-1 to TRBJ2-2; no clear D gene. CDR1 and CDR2 (germline): MGHRA, YSYEKL. V lost 4 bases and J 3 bases, leaving 9 bases between the germline ends. This CDR3 has 14 residues. The CDR3 sequence: CASSLKIHTGELFF. In nucleotides, the CDR3 is TGCGCCAGCAGCCTAAAGATTCACACCGGGGAGCTGTTTTTT.

This clone was seen a handful of times. A read error may account for a junction end that differs from germline. The chain has TRBV6-1 and TRBJ2-3, with TRBD2 matching over 10 bases. The CDR3 runs to 14 residues. Looked up from germline, CDR1 is MNHNS and CDR2 is SASEGT. The CDR3: CVSRTSGGTDTQYF. In DNA form, the CDR3 reads TGTGTCAGCAGAACTAGCGGGGGCACAGATACGCAGTATTTT.

V and J are TRBV11-2 and TRBJ2-1, with D maybe TRBD2 (5 bases). The germline V gene has CDR1 SGHAT and CDR2 FQNNGV. CDR3 length equals 12 residues. Deletions cut 3 bases from V and 11 bases from J, with 11 bases between. CDR3 protein: CASSLAGNKQFF. The DNA of the CDR3 is TGTGCCAGCAGCTTGGCCGGGAATAAGCAGTTCTTC.

This clone was found a few times. V is TRBV12-3 or TRBV12-4 and J is TRBJ1-4; D is uncertain. V was cut by 6 bases and J by 6 bases, with 14 bases left in between. This CDR3 comprises 14 residues. This CDR3 is CASRLWSPDEKLFF. CDR3 sequence (DNA): TGTGCCAGCAGACTGTGGTCCCCTGATGAAAAACTGTTTTTT.

This clone was counted a few times. CDR3 nucleotide sequence: TGTGCCAGCAGTCCGAGGGGTCTAGCGGAAGCCCGGGGATACGAGCAGTACTTC. This gives the protein CASSPRGLAEARGYEQYF. The V call is TRBV6-2 or TRBV6-3, the J call TRBJ2-7; 7 bases are a match to TRBD2. The CDR3 covers 18 residues. The junction had 20 bases not matched to a gene; V was cut back by 5 bases and J by 4 bases. CDR1 and CDR2 (germline): MNHEY, SVGEGT.